This T cell receptor (beta chain) was observed in a study of blood T cell repertoires in COVID-19. Background on the study: Material from acute and convalescent COVID-19 was sourced from the United States, Italy and Spain. PBMCs, B-cell-depleted T cells, or T cells provided the cDNA or gDNA that made up the material.

Methods used by the authors: Reference gene primer amplification yielded estimated nucleated cell counts. The repertoire was sequenced with immunoSEQ multiplex PCR; TCRdb's copy has only in-frame clones and lacks some. V, J and clone size are those of that table, while D and trimming were read from the DNA. The table lists around 130,000 clones, about 83% of them singletons. The CDR3 extends over 15 amino acids. Germline-derived CDR1 and CDR2 are SGHRS and YFSETQ. Between the trimmed V and J ends, which lost 4 bases and 6 bases, there was a span of 16 bases. The source of this sequence is a woman aged 50 to 60 with acute or convalescent COVID-19. The sample comprised peripheral blood. The chain links TRBV5-1 to TRBJ2-2; D is possibly TRBD2 (5 bases). CDR3 sequence: CASSPSTTLSGELFF. CDR3 coding DNA: TGCGCCAGCAGCCCCTCGACTACCCTATCCGGGGAGCTGTTTTTT.